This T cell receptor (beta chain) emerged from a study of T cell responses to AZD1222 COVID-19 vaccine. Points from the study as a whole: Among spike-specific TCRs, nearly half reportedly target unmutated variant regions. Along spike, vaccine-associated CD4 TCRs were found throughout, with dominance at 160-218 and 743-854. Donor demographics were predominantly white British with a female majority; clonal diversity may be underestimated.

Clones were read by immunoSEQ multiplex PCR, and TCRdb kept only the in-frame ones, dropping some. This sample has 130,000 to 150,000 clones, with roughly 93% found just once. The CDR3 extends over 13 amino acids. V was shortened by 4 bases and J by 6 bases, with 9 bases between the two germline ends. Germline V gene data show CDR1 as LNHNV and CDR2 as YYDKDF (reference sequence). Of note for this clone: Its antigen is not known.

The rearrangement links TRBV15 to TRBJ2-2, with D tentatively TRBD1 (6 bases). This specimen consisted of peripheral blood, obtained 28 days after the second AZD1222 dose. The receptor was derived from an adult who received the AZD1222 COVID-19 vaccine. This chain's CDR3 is CATSTTGSGELFF. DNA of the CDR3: TGTGCCACCAGCACCACAGGGTCCGGGGAGCTGTTTTTT.